This T cell receptor beta chain was observed in a study of T cell repertoires in cytomegalovirus infection (dated by TCRdb to between 2018 and 2020). In the study overall: The HLA type of each donor mattered for the analysis, because public TCR beta signatures pointed to carriage of CMV infection along with the matching HLA type. Overall study results and their limits: In both this cohort and an independent approximately 370-donor cohort, the cumulative frequency of public TCR beta family members distinguished carriers of CMV infection plus the relevant HLA type. The ex vivo response was dominated by HLA-C-restricted CMV-specific TCR beta clonotypes, which also provided the single most frequent clonotype in two of eight donors.

The table lists this clonotype with many counts. No antigen is known for it. Per-nucleotide qualities are absent, and no much larger clonotype sits a single base away. At the junction V is shortened by 0 bases and J by 3 bases, with 3 bases in between. CDR1 and CDR2, looked up from the germline V gene, are SQVTM and ANQGSEA. Measured from the cysteine to the phenylalanine, the CDR3 is 12 residues long. The retained sequence is limited to the CDR3, 36 bases, with the frame set at the first base. Sequencing used an Illumina HiSeq 1500. The public reads were reanalyzed by TCRdb: fastp trimming at Q25, MiXCR alignment, in-frame beta chains only. Rows matching on CDR3 protein sequence are summarized as one entry with the most common DNA and genes. The sample records fewer than 550,000 distinct CDR3 sequences, approximately 11% of which are singletons. Approximately 10% of the sample is held by the ten biggest clonotypes.

The chain employs TRBV29-1 and TRBJ2-1; the D gene cannot be named for sure. Sample: PBMCs. This sequence originates from a human donor in good health (CMV status not recorded). Some clones in this sample may be carry-over from other donors' samples. The DNA sequence is TGCAGCGTTGAAGAGTTCTACAATGAGCAGTTCTTC. Translation gives CSVEEFYNEQFF.